One sample yielded the 17 T cell receptor beta chains listed below, sequenced in a study of T-cell reconstitution after alpha-beta-depleted transplantation in children (dated by TCRdb to about 2016). The sample's treatment or condition, from its label and the paper: allogeneic hematopoietic cell transplantation with graft depleted of TCRalphabeta T cells and CD19 B cells. The library was prepared using PCR. These reads were obtained on an Illumina HiSeq 2500. To normalize quantification of the TCRbeta repertoire, the TCR libraries were built with molecular barcoding that relied on unique molecular identifiers. TCRdb reran the public reads through fastp at Q25 and MiXCR, keeping productive beta chains. Each entry is one CDR3 protein sequence, shown with its most common DNA and genes. This sample comprises about 1,000,000 distinct CDR3 sequences, 25% to 30% of them detected only once. Roughly 27% of the sample comes from the top ten.

The sample here was PBMCs, mostly from graft donor cells, taken 360 days after TCRalphabeta/CD19-depleted stem cell transplant. These receptors all come from a boy under two years old who had a stem cell transplant for SCID, so the T cells may come from the graft donor.

The V gene is TRBV7-2, the J gene TRBJ1-1, with D uncertain. The V gene's germline CDR1 is SGHTA and CDR2 FQGNSA. The CDR3 runs 15 residues. Between the trimmed V and J ends, which lost 1 base and 0 bases, there was a span of 9 bases. The CDR3 sequence is CASSLVNKLNTEAFF. The DNA of the CDR3 is TGTGCCAGCAGCTTAGTTAACAAATTGAACACTGAAGCTTTCTTT.

The V gene is TRBV4-1, the J gene TRBJ1-5; D is perhaps TRBD1 (6 bases). The CDR3 loop spans 18 amino acids. Trimming left V 0 bases short and J 2 bases short, with 17 bases between. Germline V gene sequence: CDR1 MGHRA, CDR2 YSYEKL. The CDR3 loop is CASSQDVWWDIGNQPQHF. DNA for the CDR3: TGCGCCAGCAGCCAAGATGTCTGGTGGGACATTGGCAATCAGCCCCAGCATTTT.

This clonotype has just a few counts. The rearrangement uses TRBV15 and TRBJ1-4; maybe TRBD1 (5 bases). The CDR3 is 15 amino acids. The V end was cut by 4 bases, the J end by 8 bases, with 17 bases between. The germline V gene has CDR1 LNHNV and CDR2 YYDKDF (reference sequence). CDR3 bases: TGTGCCACCAGCACCTTCCGGCAGGGCGAGGAAAAACTGTTTTTT. Its protein is CATSTFRQGEEKLFF. The full variable domain, completed using reference TRBV15 and TRBJ1-4, is DAMVIQNPRYQVTQFGKPVTLSCSQTLNHNVMYWYQQKSSQAPKLLFHYYDKDFNNEADTPDNFQSRRPNTSFCFLDIRSPGLGDTAMYLCATSTFRQGEEKLFFGSGTQLSVL.

The chain has TRBV9 and TRBJ2-7; 7 bases agree with TRBD1. This CDR3 is built from 14 residues. Germline CDR1 is SGDLS and CDR2 is YYNGEE. Trimming cost V 1 base and J 2 bases; bases outside gene matches: 3. DNA of the CDR3: TGTGCCAGCAGCGTAACAGGGGCAGCCTACGAGCAGTACTTC. Its translation is CASSVTGAAYEQYF. The complete variable domain, with remaining parts taken from reference TRBV9 and TRBJ2-7, reads DSGVTQTPKHLITATGQRVTLRCSPRSGDLSVYWYQQSLDQGLQFLIQYYNGEERAKGNILERFSAQQFPDLHSELNLSSLELGDSALYFCASSVTGAAYEQYFGPGTRLTVT.

As concerns this clonotype: Given the absence of the conserved phenylalanine or tryptophan at the CDR3 end, a read error is likely. The chain is built from TRBV5-1 and TRBJ1-5, with D perhaps TRBD1 (5 bases). The V gene lost 4 bases and the J gene lost 5 bases, with 10 bases spanning the gap. This CDR3 region has 13 residues. In germline, CDR1 is SGHRS, CDR2 YFSETQ. CDR3 in amino acids: CASSGGIDQPQHY. Here the CDR3 DNA reads TGCGCCAGCAGCGGGGGGATTGATCAGCCCCAGCATTAT.

This sequence joins TRBV15 and TRBJ2-1; 9 bases are shared with TRBD1. In germline, CDR1 is LNHNV, CDR2 YYDKDF (reference sequence). The junction had 6 bases not matched to a gene; V was cut back by 0 bases and J by 6 bases. The CDR3 runs to 16 residues. CDR3 in amino acids: CATSRDWDRVPNEQFF. CDR3 coding DNA: TGTGCCACCAGCAGAGATTGGGACAGGGTCCCCAATGAGCAGTTCTTC.

The rearrangement uses TRBV5-1 and TRBJ2-7; 7 bases map to TRBD1. V shed 3 bases and J 1 base; nucleotides not matched to a gene: 13. This CDR3 is built from 17 residues. CDR1 is SGHRS, CDR2 YFSETQ, per germline. The chain's CDR3 is CASSSLATGVRSYEQYF. CDR3 DNA: TGCGCCAGCAGCTCCCTTGCAACAGGGGTGAGGTCCTACGAGCAGTACTTC. Looking up the rest from reference TRBV5-1 and TRBJ2-7 gives the full variable domain: KAGVTQTPRYLIKTRGQQVTLSCSPISGHRSVSWYQQTPGQGLQFLFEYFSETQRNKGNFPGRFSGRQFSNSRSEMNVSTLELGDSALYLCASSSLATGVRSYEQYFGPGTRLTVT.

The chain carries TRBV29-1 and TRBJ2-1; possibly TRBD1 for D (6 bases). V shed 4 bases and J shed 7 bases, with 14 bases lying between them. Germline V gene data show CDR1 as SQVTM and CDR2 as ANQGSEA. The CDR3 totals 13 residues. CDR3 residues: CSVGTGRWNEQFF. Here the CDR3 DNA reads TGCAGCGTTGGCACAGGGAGATGGAATGAGCAGTTCTTC.

This clonotype has a single count. The J gene is TRBJ2-3, the V gene TRBV6-2 or TRBV6-3, with D perhaps given as TRBD1 or TRBD2 (5 bases each). The germline gives CDR1 MNHEY, CDR2 SVGEGT. With 7 bases removed from V and 2 bases from J, the gap between germline ends came to 13 bases. The CDR3 spans 14 residues. The CDR3 DNA sequence: TGTGCCAGCATCCAGGGACGGCTCACAGATACGCAGTATTTT. Protein product: CASIQGRLTDTQYF.

The J gene is TRBJ2-5, the V gene TRBV29-1; unclear D gene. This CDR3 is built from 12 residues. Germline values: CDR1 SQVTM, CDR2 ANQGSEA. With 6 bases removed from V and 2 bases from J, the gap between germline ends came to 10 bases. The chain's CDR3 is CSVLGAQETQYF. In DNA, the CDR3 is TGCAGCGTACTTGGAGCACAAGAGACCCAGTACTTC.

This chain connects TRBV4-3 to TRBJ2-2; 7 positions agree with TRBD2. Germline CDR1 is LGHNA and CDR2 is YSLEER. Trimming cost V 4 bases and J 0 bases; bases outside gene matches: 11. This CDR3 comprises 18 residues. The CDR3 region has the DNA TGCGCCAGCAGCCTAAAAACGCTCAGCGGGGCGAACACCGGGGAGCTGTTTTTT. This codes for CASSLKTLSGANTGELFF.

The chain recombines TRBV12-3 or TRBV12-4 with TRBJ1-4; unclear D gene. Trimming stripped 6 bases from V and 6 bases from J, with 14 bases between. This CDR3 comprises 14 residues. CDR3 sequence reads: CASRPRLTDEKLFF. DNA of the CDR3: TGTGCCAGCAGGCCCAGGCTAACGGATGAAAAACTGTTTTTT.

As DNA, the CDR3 is TGCAGTGCTAGAGGGACAAATAGCAATCAGCCCCAGCATTTT. Its translation is CSARGTNSNQPQHF. The chain links TRBV20-1 to TRBJ1-5; perhaps TRBD1 as D (5 bases). The ends were cut back, 1 base at V and 0 bases at J, with 7 bases in the middle. Per germline, CDR1 DFQATT and CDR2 SNEGSKA (reference sequence). The CDR3 extends over 14 amino acids.

This clonotype occurred a few times. This chain connects TRBV14 to TRBJ1-1; possible D gene TRBD1, 5 bases. The CDR3 totals 15 residues. V was trimmed by 1 base and J by 4 bases, leaving 13 bases between them. Germline V lookup: CDR1 SGHDN, CDR2 FVKESK. As DNA, the CDR3 is TGTGCCAGCAGCCAAGGGGACCCCTGGTCCACTGAAGCTTTCTTT. This sequence encodes CASSQGDPWSTEAFF.

CDR3 amino acids: CSALAGPRDTQYF. CDR3 coding DNA: TGCAGCGCACTAGCGGGACCCCGGGATACGCAGTATTTT. J is TRBJ2-3 and V is TRBV29-1, with 10 bases fitting TRBD2. V shed 7 bases, J shed 6 bases, and the junction held 7 bases outside the gene matches. Germline CDR1 reads SQVTM; CDR2 reads ANQGSEA. This CDR3 is 13 amino acids long.

The chain uses TRBV20-1 and TRBJ2-5; the D is unclear. CDR1 is DFQATT and CDR2 is SNEGSKA in the germline V gene (reference sequence). The V gene lost 1 base and the J gene lost 7 bases, with 10 bases spanning the gap. The CDR3 length is 12 residues. CDR3 region: CSARASTRTQYF. For the CDR3, the DNA is TGCAGTGCTAGAGCCTCAACGCGGACCCAGTACTTC.

A word on this clonotype: At one boundary the junction diverges from the germline segment, which might be a read error. The rearrangement joins TRBV12-3 or TRBV12-4 to TRBJ2-7; D is undetermined. The CDR3 spans 8 residues. CDR3 nucleotide sequence: TGTGCCAGCAATTTGTGGCACTTC. Amino acids: CASNLWHF.